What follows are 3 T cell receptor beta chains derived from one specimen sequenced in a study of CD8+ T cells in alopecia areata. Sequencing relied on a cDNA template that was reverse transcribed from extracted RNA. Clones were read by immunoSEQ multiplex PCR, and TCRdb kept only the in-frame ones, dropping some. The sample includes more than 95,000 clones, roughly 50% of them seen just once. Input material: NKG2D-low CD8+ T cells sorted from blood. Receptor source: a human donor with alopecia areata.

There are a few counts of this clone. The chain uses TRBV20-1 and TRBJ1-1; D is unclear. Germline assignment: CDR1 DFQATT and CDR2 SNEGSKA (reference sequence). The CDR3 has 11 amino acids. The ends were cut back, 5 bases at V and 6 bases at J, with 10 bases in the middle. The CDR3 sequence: CSAPRPSEAFF. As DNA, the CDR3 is TGCAGTGCTCCTCGCCCCTCTGAAGCTTTCTTT.

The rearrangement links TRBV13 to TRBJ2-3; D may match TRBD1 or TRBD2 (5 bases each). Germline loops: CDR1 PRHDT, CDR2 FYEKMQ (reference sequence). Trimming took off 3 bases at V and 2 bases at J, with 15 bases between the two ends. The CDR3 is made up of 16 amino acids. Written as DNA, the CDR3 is TGTGCCAGCAGCTTGACCGGGACCTTGAACACAGATACGCAGTATTTT. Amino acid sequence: CASSLTGTLNTDTQYF. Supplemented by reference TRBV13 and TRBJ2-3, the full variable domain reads AAGVIQSPRHLIKEKRETATLKCYPIPRHDTVYWYQQGPGQDPQFLISFYEKMQSDKGSIPDRFSAQQFSDYHSELNMSSLELGDSALYFCASSLTGTLNTDTQYFGPGTRLTVL.

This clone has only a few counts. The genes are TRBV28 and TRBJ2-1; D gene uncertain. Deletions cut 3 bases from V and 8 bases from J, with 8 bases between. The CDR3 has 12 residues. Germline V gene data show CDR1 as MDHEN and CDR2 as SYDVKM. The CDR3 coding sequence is TGTGCCAGCAGTTTTAGAGGCGATGAGCAGTTCTTC. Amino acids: CASSFRGDEQFF.